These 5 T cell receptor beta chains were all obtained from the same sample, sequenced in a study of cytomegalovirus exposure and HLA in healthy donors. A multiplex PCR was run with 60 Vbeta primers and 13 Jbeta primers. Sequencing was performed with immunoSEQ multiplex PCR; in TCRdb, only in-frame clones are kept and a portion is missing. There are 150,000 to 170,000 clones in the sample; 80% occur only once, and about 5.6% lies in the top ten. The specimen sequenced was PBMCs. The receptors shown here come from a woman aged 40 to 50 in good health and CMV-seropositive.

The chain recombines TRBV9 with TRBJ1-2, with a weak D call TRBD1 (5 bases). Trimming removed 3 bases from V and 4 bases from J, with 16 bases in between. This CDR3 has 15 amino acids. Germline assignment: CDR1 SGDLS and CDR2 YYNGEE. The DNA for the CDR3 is TGTGCCAGCAGCGAGGTCCTGGGCCAGGGCTATGGCTACACCTTC. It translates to CASSEVLGQGYGYTF.

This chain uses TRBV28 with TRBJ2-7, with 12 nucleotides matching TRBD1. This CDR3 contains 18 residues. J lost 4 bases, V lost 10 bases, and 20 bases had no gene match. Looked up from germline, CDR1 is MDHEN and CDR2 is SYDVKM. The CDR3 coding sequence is TGTGCCACCCTCGCCGGGACAGGGGGCGTTGGGGCCGAGTACGAGCAGTACTTC. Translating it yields CATLAGTGGVGAEYEQYF.

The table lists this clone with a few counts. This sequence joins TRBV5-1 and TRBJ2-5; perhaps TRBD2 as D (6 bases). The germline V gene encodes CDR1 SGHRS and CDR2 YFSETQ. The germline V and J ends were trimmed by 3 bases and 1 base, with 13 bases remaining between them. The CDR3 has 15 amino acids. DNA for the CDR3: TGCGCCAGCAGCTCCGCCGGGAGTCGCCAAGAGACCCAGTACTTC. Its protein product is CASSSAGSRQETQYF.

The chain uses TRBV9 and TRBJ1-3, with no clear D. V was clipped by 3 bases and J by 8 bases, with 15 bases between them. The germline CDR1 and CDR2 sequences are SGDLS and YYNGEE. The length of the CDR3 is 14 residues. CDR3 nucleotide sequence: TGTGCCAGCAGCGCCCGACATTGGCGAGACACCATATATTTT. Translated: CASSARHWRDTIYF.

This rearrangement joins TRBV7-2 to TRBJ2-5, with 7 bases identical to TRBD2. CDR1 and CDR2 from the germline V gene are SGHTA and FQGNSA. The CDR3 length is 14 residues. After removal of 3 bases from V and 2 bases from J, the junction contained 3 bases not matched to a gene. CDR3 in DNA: TGTGCCAGCAGCTTTGGGGGAGGGCAAGAGACCCAGTACTTC. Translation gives CASSFGGGQETQYF.